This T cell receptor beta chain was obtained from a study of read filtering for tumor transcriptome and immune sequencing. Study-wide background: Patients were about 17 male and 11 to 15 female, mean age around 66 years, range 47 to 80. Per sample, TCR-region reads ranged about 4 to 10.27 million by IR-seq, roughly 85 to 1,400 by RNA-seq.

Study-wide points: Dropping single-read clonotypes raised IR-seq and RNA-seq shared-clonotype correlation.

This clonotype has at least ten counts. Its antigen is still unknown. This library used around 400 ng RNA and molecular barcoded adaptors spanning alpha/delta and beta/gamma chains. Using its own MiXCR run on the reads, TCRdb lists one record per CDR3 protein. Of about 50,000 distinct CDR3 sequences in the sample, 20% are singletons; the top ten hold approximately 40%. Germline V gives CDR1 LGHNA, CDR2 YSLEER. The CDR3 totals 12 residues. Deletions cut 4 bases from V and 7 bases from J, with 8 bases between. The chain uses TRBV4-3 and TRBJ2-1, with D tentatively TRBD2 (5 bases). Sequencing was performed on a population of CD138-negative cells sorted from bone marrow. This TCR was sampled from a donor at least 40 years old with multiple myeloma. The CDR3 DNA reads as TGCGCCAGCAGCCGCACTAGTAATGAGCAGTTCTTC. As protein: CASSRTSNEQFF.